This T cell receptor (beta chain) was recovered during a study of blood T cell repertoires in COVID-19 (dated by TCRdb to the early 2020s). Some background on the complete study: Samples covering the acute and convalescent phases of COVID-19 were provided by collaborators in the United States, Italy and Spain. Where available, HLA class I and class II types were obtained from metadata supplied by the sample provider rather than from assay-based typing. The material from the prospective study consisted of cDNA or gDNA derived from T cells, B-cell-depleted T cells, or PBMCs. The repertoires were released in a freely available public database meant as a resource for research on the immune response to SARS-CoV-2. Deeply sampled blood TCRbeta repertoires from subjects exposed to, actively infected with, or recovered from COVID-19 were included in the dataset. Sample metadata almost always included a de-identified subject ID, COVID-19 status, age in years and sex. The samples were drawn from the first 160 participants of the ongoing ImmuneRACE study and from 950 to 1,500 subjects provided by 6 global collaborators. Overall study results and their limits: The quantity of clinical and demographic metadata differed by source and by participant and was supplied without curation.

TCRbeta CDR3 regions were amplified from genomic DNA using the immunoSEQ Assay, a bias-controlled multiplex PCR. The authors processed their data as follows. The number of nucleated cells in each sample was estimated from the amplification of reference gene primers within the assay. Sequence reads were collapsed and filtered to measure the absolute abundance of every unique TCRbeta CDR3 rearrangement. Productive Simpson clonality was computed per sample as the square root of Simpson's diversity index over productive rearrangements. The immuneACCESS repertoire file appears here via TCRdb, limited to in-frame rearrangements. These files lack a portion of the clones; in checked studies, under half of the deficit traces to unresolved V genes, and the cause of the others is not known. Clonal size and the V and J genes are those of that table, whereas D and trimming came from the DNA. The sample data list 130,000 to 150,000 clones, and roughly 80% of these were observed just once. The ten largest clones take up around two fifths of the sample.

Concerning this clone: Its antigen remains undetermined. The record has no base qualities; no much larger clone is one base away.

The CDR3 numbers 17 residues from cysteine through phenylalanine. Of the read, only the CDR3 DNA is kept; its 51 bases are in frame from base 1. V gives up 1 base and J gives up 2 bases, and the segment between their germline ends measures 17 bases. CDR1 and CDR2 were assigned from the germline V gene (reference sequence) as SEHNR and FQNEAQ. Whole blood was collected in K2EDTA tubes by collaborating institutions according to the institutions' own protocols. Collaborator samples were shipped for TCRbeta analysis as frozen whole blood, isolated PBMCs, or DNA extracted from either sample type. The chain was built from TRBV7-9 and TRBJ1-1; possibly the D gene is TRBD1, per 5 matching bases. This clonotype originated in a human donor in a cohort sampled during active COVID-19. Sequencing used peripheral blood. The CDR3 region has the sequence CASSLGSLGDLNTEAFF. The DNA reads TGTGCCAGCAGCTTAGGTTCGTTAGGGGACTTAAACACTGAAGCTTTCTTT.